The 29 T cell receptor beta chains below come from one sample, sequenced in a study of blood T cell repertoires in COVID-19 (dated by TCRdb to 2020 to 2021). The library relied on the immunoSEQ multiplex PCR assay. Here the immuneACCESS table is served through TCRdb, limited to in-frame sequences with V and J called. Missing clones are a known gap in these copies; in checked studies unresolved V genes cover under half, and the rest lacks a known reason. The sample table holds over 350,000 clones, of which 85% to 90% were seen once. Roughly 9.4% of the sample comes from the top ten. The sequenced material came from PBMCs or T cells enriched from blood (not recorded which). The source of these receptors is a woman in her forties or fifties who had recovered from COVID-19.

The CDR3 is CASSIGDSLFWGYTF. DNA for the CDR3: TGTGCCAGTAGTATAGGGGACAGCCTTTTTTGGGGCTACACCTTC. The chain recombines TRBV19 with TRBJ1-2, with 7 bases lining up with TRBD1. Germline assignment: CDR1 LNHDA and CDR2 SQIVND (reference sequence). Trimming at V came to 1 base and at J to 8 bases, leaving 10 bases not matched to a gene. The CDR3 has 15 residues.

The CDR3 loop reads CASSPRGSNQPQHF. CDR3 nucleotides: TGTGCCAGCAGCCCCAGGGGTAGCAATCAGCCCCAGCATTTT. The chain joins TRBV5-5 to TRBJ1-5; TRBD1 might be the D (6 bases). From germline, CDR1 is SGHKS and CDR2 YYEKEE (reference sequence). This CDR3 is 14 amino acids long. V was cut by 4 bases and J by 0 bases, with 8 bases left in between. Together with reference TRBV5-5 and TRBJ1-5, the CDR3 gives the full variable domain: DAGVTQSPTHLIKTRGQQVTLRCSPISGHKSVSWYQQVLGQGPQFIFQYYEKEERGRGNFPDRFSARQFPNYSSELNVNALLLGDSALYLCASSPRGSNQPQHFGDGTRLSIL.

CDR3 sequence (DNA): TGTGCCAGTAGTATGGGGGCGAACACTGAAGCTTTCTTT. It is translated as CASSMGANTEAFF. J is TRBJ1-1 and V is TRBV19, with D maybe TRBD1 (6 bases). With 3 bases removed from V and 1 base from J, the gap between germline ends came to 6 bases. Per germline, CDR1 LNHDA and CDR2 SQIVND (reference sequence). CDR3 length: 13 residues.

Here the CDR3 reads CASSLFAGGYEQYF. The CDR3 DNA sequence: TGTGCCAGCAGCTTATTTGCCGGGGGCTACGAGCAGTACTTC. V gene TRBV7-8 combines with J gene TRBJ2-7, with D possibly being TRBD2 (6 bases). Germline CDR1 SGHVS, CDR2 FQNEAQ. This CDR3 comprises 14 residues. Trimming removed 2 bases from V and 3 bases from J, with 11 bases in between.

This clone was seen a few times. The chain employs TRBV20-1 and TRBJ2-1; tentatively, D is TRBD2 (6 bases). The germline V gene has CDR1 DFQATT and CDR2 SNEGSKA (reference sequence). V was trimmed by 7 bases and J by 9 bases, leaving 13 bases between them. This CDR3 is built from 11 residues. The chain's CDR3 is CSVGGRREQFF. Here the CDR3 DNA reads TGCAGTGTAGGAGGGAGGCGTGAGCAGTTCTTC.

The chain couples TRBV11-3 to TRBJ2-5; a possible D gene is TRBD2 (7 bases). CDR3 length equals 19 residues. Germline CDR1 is SGHNT and CDR2 is YENEEA. V was pared by 1 base and J by 3 bases, with 24 bases between. The chain's CDR3 is CASSLAGGPHEGGKETQYF. As DNA, the CDR3 is TGTGCCAGCAGCTTAGCAGGAGGCCCTCACGAGGGGGGGAAAGAGACCCAGTACTTC.

The V gene is TRBV30, the J gene TRBJ1-1; no clear D. Per germline, CDR1 GTSNPN and CDR2 SVGIG (reference sequence). Trimming stripped 4 bases from V and 4 bases from J, with 19 bases between. This CDR3 spans 15 amino acids. For the CDR3, the DNA is TGTGCCTGGACCCTAGGGCAGACTATTAGCACTGAAGCTTTCTTT. Its translation: CAWTLGQTISTEAFF.

This clone was observed a handful of times. The chain is built from TRBV4-1 and TRBJ2-7; 7 positions agree with TRBD2. Germline values: CDR1 MGHRA, CDR2 YSYEKL. V lost 2 bases to trimming and J lost 3 bases; unmatched junction nucleotides: 7. The CDR3 sequence is 15 residues long. The CDR3 loop is CASSQTGTTDYEQYF. As DNA, the CDR3 is TGCGCCAGCAGCCAAACCGGGACTACCGACTACGAGCAGTACTTC.

V and J are TRBV19 and TRBJ1-2; 9 bases match TRBD1. The germline gives CDR1 LNHDA, CDR2 SQIVND (reference sequence). J gave up 4 bases and V 6 bases, and 21 bases lay outside the gene matches. The CDR3 is made up of 19 amino acids. The DNA of the CDR3 is TGTGCCAGTAGAAGGACAGGGGCCGACAATCCCTTAAAAGCCTATGGCTACACCTTC. It specifies CASRRTGADNPLKAYGYTF.

The rearrangement uses TRBV4-2 and TRBJ1-5; 7 bases match TRBD1. In germline, CDR1 is LGHNA, CDR2 YNFKEQ. Trimming cost V 2 bases and J 4 bases; bases outside gene matches: 8. The CDR3 covers 16 residues. CDR3 residues: CASSQLAGQENQPQHF. The CDR3 coding sequence is TGTGCCAGCAGCCAATTAGCCGGACAGGAGAATCAGCCCCAGCATTTT.

The rearrangement links TRBV6-4 to TRBJ1-6; 7 nucleotides match TRBD1. Losses at the gene ends were 3 bases for V and 10 bases for J; bases not matched to a gene: 9. The CDR3 consists of 15 residues. Germline CDR1 and CDR2: MRHNA and SNTAGT. The CDR3 is CASSERTGAGSPLHF. The CDR3 bases are TGTGCCAGCAGTGAAAGAACAGGGGCCGGATCACCCCTCCACTTT.

The chain couples TRBV2 to TRBJ2-5; 12 bases are a match to TRBD2. Germline CDR1 reads SNHLY; CDR2 reads FYNNEI. V shed 5 bases and J 5 bases; nucleotides not matched to a gene: 6. This CDR3 contains 15 residues. Here the CDR3 DNA reads TGTGCCAGCAGTCCCACTAGCGGGGGGACGGAGACCCAGTACTTC. Translation: CASSPTSGGTETQYF.

V gene TRBV3-1 (or the pseudogene TRBV3-2) combines with J gene TRBJ1-5; D may be TRBD1 (6 bases). Germline-derived CDR1 and CDR2 are LGHDT and YNNKEL (reference sequence). Deletions cut 0 bases from V and 7 bases from J, with 16 bases between. CDR3 length: 16 amino acids. CDR3 sequence: CASSQDRRKGEQPQHF. The CDR3 DNA sequence: TGTGCCAGCAGCCAAGATCGGCGTAAGGGGGAGCAGCCCCAGCATTTT.

This sequence joins TRBV7-9 and TRBJ2-1; 8 bases agree with TRBD2. CDR3 size: 15 residues. The V segment lost 5 bases and the J segment 7 bases; nucleotides outside the gene matches: 10. Germline V gives CDR1 SEHNR, CDR2 FQNEAQ (reference sequence). The CDR3 reads CASSRKPGLENEQFF. DNA of the CDR3: TGTGCCAGCAGCAGGAAACCGGGACTAGAAAATGAGCAGTTCTTC. The complete variable domain, with remaining parts taken from reference TRBV7-9 and TRBJ2-1, reads DTGVSQNPRHKITKRGQNVTFRCDPISEHNRLYWYRQTLGQGPEFLTYFQNEAQLEKSRLLSDRFSAERPKGSFSTLEIQRTEQGDSAMYLCASSRKPGLENEQFFGPGTRLTVL.

The chain couples TRBV4-2 to TRBJ2-7, with unresolved D. Trimming removed 1 base from V and 0 bases from J, with 10 bases in between. The V gene's germline CDR1 is LGHNA and CDR2 YNFKEQ. This CDR3 region has 15 residues. The CDR3 sequence: CASSQVLAASYEQYF. As DNA, the CDR3 is TGTGCCAGCAGCCAAGTCTTGGCGGCCTCCTACGAGCAGTACTTC.

The chain has TRBV28 and TRBJ2-1; 7 nucleotides align to TRBD2. The ends lost 5 bases at V and 2 bases at J; junction bases unmatched: 6. The CDR3 is made up of 15 amino acids. Germline V lookup: CDR1 MDHEN, CDR2 SYDVKM. CDR3 nucleotides: TGTGCCAGCAGTAGCGGGGCCCCCGCCTACAATGAGCAGTTCTTC. It is translated as CASSSGAPAYNEQFF. Full variable domain (rest looked up from reference TRBV28 and TRBJ2-1): DVKVTQSSRYLVKRTGEKVFLECVQDMDHENMFWYRQDPGLGLRLIYFSYDVKMKEKGDIPEGYSVSREKKERFSLILESASTNQTSMYLCASSSGAPAYNEQFFGPGTRLTVL.

The chain carries TRBV4-1 and TRBJ2-3, with a tentative D call TRBD2 (5 bases). The CDR3 spans 17 residues. The V gene's germline CDR1 is MGHRA and CDR2 YSYEKL. V lost 1 base, J lost 1 base, and 15 bases lay in between. The DNA for the CDR3 is TGCGCCAGCAGCCAAGTTCGATTAGCGAAGGGCACAGATACGCAGTATTTT. Its protein is CASSQVRLAKGTDTQYF.

The V gene is TRBV18, the J gene TRBJ1-2; 7 bases are a match to TRBD1. This CDR3 is built from 14 residues. CDR1 and CDR2 from the germline V gene are KGHSH and LQKENI. V was pared by 4 bases and J by 0 bases, with 2 bases of the junction left unmatched. Written as DNA, the CDR3 is TGTGCCAGCTCACTCGGACAGGCTAACTATGGCTACACCTTC. Protein sequence: CASSLGQANYGYTF.

This chain joins TRBV5-1 and TRBJ1-1; 10 bases are shared with TRBD1. CDR3 size: 15 residues. Trimming cost V 4 bases and J 5 bases; bases outside gene matches: 8. Germline V gene sequence: CDR1 SGHRS, CDR2 YFSETQ. CDR3 loop: CASSAGTGVETEAFF. DNA for the CDR3: TGCGCCAGCAGCGCCGGGACAGGGGTAGAGACTGAAGCTTTCTTT.

The chain employs TRBV19 and TRBJ1-2, with D unresolved. Deletions cut 3 bases from V and 2 bases from J, with 7 bases between. Germline CDR1 reads LNHDA; CDR2 reads SQIVND (reference sequence). The CDR3 runs to 13 residues. The CDR3: CASSMKRNYGYTF. Written as DNA, the CDR3 is TGTGCCAGTAGTATGAAACGGAACTATGGCTACACCTTC.

V is TRBV19 and J is TRBJ2-3; 7 nucleotides align to TRBD2. This CDR3 region has 19 residues. Germline CDR1 is LNHDA and CDR2 is SQIVND (reference sequence). With 3 bases clipped from V and 0 bases from J, the junction kept 15 bases outside the gene matches. CDR3: CASSIAPGGGGPSTDTQYF. In DNA, the CDR3 is TGTGCCAGTAGTATCGCTCCTGGGGGGGGAGGACCTAGCACAGATACGCAGTATTTT.

The V call is TRBV5-5, the J call TRBJ1-2; D is unclear. Trimming stripped 4 bases from V and 3 bases from J, with 13 bases between. Germline V CDR1 and CDR2: SGHKS, YYEKEE (reference sequence). CDR3 length: 14 residues. The CDR3 DNA reads as TGTGCCAGCAGCCTGGGCGAGGGCCACTATGGCTACACCTTC. Translated: CASSLGEGHYGYTF. The variable domain in full, with the rest retrieved from reference TRBV5-5 and TRBJ1-2, is DAGVTQSPTHLIKTRGQQVTLRCSPISGHKSVSWYQQVLGQGPQFIFQYYEKEERGRGNFPDRFSARQFPNYSSELNVNALLLGDSALYLCASSLGEGHYGYTFGSGTRLTVV.

The V and J genes are TRBV4-2 and TRBJ1-4; tentatively, D is TRBD1 (6 bases). The CDR3 totals 17 residues. The V gene's germline CDR1 is LGHNA and CDR2 YNFKEQ. V gave up 2 bases and J gave up 2 bases, with 15 bases separating them. The CDR3 here is CASSQQETGTTNEKLFF. The CDR3 coding sequence is TGTGCCAGCAGCCAACAGGAAACAGGGACCACTAATGAAAAACTGTTTTTT.

V is TRBV5-1 and J is TRBJ1-4, with 7 bases fitting TRBD1. V gave up 5 bases and J gave up 6 bases; unmatched junction bases: 4. Germline CDR1 SGHRS, CDR2 YFSETQ. The CDR3 has 13 amino acids. The CDR3 nucleotides are TGCGCCAGCAGACCCGGGACAGATGAAAAACTGTTTTTT. It codes for CASRPGTDEKLFF.

This chain joins TRBV6-5 and TRBJ1-2; D is ambiguous. Germline V gives CDR1 MNHEY, CDR2 SVGAGI. The CDR3 runs to 14 residues. The V gene lost 7 bases and the J gene lost 3 bases, with 15 bases spanning the gap. The CDR3 bases are TGTGCCAGCATGAGTCCCCTCGTCGACTATGGCTACACCTTC. Residues: CASMSPLVDYGYTF.

The chain links TRBV3-1 (or the pseudogene TRBV3-2) to TRBJ1-2; a weak D match, TRBD1 (6 bases). Deletions cut 0 bases from V and 4 bases from J, with 15 bases between. In germline, CDR1 is LGHDT, CDR2 YNNKEL (reference sequence). This CDR3 is built from 16 residues. The CDR3 reads CASSQELGAPLYGYTF. In nucleotides, the CDR3 is TGTGCCAGCAGCCAAGAACTGGGGGCGCCGCTCTATGGCTACACCTTC.

The chain carries TRBV27 and TRBJ1-6; D perhaps matches TRBD1 (6 bases). Germline V CDR1 and CDR2: MNHEY, SMNVEV (reference sequence). The length of the CDR3 is 13 residues. V gave up 3 bases and J gave up 9 bases, with 9 bases separating them. CDR3 residues: CASSFRGFSPLHF. The CDR3 DNA sequence: TGTGCCAGCAGTTTCAGGGGTTTTTCACCCCTCCACTTT.

The rearrangement links TRBV28 to TRBJ1-6; 7 positions match TRBD1. Trimming at V came to 6 bases and at J to 1 base, leaving 6 bases not matched to a gene. Germline CDR1 and CDR2: MDHEN and SYDVKM. CDR3 length equals 16 residues. The CDR3 DNA reads as TGTGCCAGCAGCCGAGAGGGGGCTTCCTATAATTCACCCCTCCACTTT. It translates to CASSREGASYNSPLHF.

The CDR3 region is CSASPGEETQYF. CDR3 in DNA: TGCAGTGCTAGTCCGGGGGAAGAGACCCAGTACTTC. This rearrangement joins TRBV20-1 to TRBJ2-5, with D tentatively TRBD2 (6 bases). Deletions cut 3 bases from V and 3 bases from J, with 8 bases between. The CDR3 is 12 amino acids. Germline V lookup: CDR1 DFQATT, CDR2 SNEGSKA (reference sequence).